This T cell receptor (beta chain) originates from a study of metastatic and nonmetastatic thyroid tumors. Study summary: The comparison covered peripheral blood and tumor or nodule tissue in malignant and benign thyroid patients. The study's findings and limits: Malignant thyroid tumors reportedly exceeded benign nodules significantly in TCR beta diversity, with the difference appearing in blood and tumor.

Concerning this clone: Its antigen is not known.

All patients reached thyroid surgery having received no treatment beforehand. CDR1 LNHDA and CDR2 SQIVND come from the germline V gene (reference sequence). Unmatched junction bases numbered 13, after V lost 8 bases and J lost 3 bases. This CDR3 is built from 17 residues. With MiXCR, TCRdb called clones anew from the PCR reads. The sample consists of tens of thousands of clones, about 13% of them appearing once. This rearrangement joins TRBV19 to TRBJ1-1; 12 positions agree with TRBD1. The specimen sequenced was blood. This clonotype originated in a female donor with papillary thyroid cancer or a benign thyroid nodule (not recorded which). Some clones in this sample may be carry-over from other donors' samples. DNA for the CDR3: TGTGCCAGTCGGCCCCGGGACAGGGGGCGTCTGGACACTGAAGCTTTCTTT. It specifies CASRPRDRGRLDTEAFF.